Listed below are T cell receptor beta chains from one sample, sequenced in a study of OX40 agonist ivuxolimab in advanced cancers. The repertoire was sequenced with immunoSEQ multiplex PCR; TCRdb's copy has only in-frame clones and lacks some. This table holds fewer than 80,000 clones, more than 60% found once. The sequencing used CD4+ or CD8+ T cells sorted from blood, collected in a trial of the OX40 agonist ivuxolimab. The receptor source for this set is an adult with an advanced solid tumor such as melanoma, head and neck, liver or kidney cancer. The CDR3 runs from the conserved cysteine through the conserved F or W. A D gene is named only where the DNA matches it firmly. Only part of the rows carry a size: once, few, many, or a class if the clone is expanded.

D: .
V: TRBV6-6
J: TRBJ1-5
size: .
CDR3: CASIRTGNQPQHF
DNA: TGTGCCAGCATCAGAACGGGCAATCAGCCCCAGCATTTT

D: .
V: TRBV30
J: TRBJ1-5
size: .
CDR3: CAWSVGGQAPWPQHF
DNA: TGTGCCTGGAGTGTGGGGGGGCAGGCCCCATGGCCCCAGCATTTT

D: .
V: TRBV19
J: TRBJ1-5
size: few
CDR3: CASSIDNGGGQPQHF
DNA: TGTGCCAGTAGTATAGATAATGGAGGGGGTCAGCCCCAGCATTTT

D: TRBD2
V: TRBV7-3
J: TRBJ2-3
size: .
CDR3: CASSIGLAGDGTQYF
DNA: TGTGCCAGCAGCATCGGACTAGCGGGAGATGGTACGCAGTATTTT

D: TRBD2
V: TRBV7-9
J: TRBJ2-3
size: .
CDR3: CASSLALSGGADTQYF
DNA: TGTGCCAGCAGCTTAGCGCTTAGCGGGGGTGCAGATACGCAGTATTTT

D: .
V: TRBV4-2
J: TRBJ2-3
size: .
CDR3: CASSQEGSHADTQYF
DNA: TGTGCCAGCAGCCAAGAGGGATCGCACGCAGATACGCAGTATTTT

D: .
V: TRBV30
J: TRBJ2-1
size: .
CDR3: CAWSVQAEAEQFF
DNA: TGTGCCTGGAGTGTCCAAGCGGAGGCTGAGCAGTTCTTC

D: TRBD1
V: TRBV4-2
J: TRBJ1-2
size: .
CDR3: CASSQLDRGHNYGYTF
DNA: TGTGCCAGCAGCCAGCTGGACAGGGGACATAACTATGGCTACACCTTC

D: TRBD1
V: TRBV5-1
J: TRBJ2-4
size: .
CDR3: CASSSGQGHIQYF
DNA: TGCGCCAGCAGCAGCGGACAGGGGCACATTCAGTACTTC

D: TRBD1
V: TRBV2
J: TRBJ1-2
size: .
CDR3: CASSAGQGQSYGYTF
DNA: TGTGCCAGCAGTGCCGGACAGGGGCAAAGCTATGGCTACACCTTC

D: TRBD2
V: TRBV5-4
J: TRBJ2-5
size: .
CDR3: CASSSRLAGVQETQYF
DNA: TGTGCCAGCAGCTCTAGACTAGCGGGGGTACAAGAGACCCAGTACTTC

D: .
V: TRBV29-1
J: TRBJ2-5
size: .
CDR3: CSVQTSSQETQYF
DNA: TGCAGCGTTCAAACTAGCAGCCAAGAGACCCAGTACTTC

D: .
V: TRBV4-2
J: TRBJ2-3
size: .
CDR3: CASSWVWGDTQYF
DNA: TGTGCCAGCAGTTGGGTCTGGGGAGATACGCAGTATTTT

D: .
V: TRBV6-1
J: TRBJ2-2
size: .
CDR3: CASSEAVGDRYGRNTGELFF
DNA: TGTGCCAGCAGTGAAGCGGTGGGAGACAGGTACGGGAGGAACACCGGGGAGCTGTTTTTT

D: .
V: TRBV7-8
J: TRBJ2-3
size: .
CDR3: CASSLQPRTGTDTQYF
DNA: TGTGCCAGCAGCCTACAGCCCCGGACGGGCACAGATACGCAGTATTTT

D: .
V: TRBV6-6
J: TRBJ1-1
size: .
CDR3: CASSLTGQGNTEAFF
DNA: TGTGCCAGCAGCTTAACCGGGCAGGGGAATACTGAAGCTTTCTTT

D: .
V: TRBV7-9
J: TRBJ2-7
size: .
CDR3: CASSAVIYEQYF
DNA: TGTGCCAGCAGCGCCGTGATCTACGAGCAGTACTTC

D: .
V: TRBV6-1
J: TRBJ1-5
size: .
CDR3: CASGRISNQPQHF
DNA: TGTGCCAGCGGCAGAATCAGCAATCAGCCCCAGCATTTT

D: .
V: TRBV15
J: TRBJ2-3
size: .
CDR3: CATSRDGRGTDTQYF
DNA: TGTGCCACCAGCAGAGATGGCAGGGGCACAGATACGCAGTATTTT

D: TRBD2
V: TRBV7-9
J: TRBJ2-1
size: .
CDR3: CASSQREPSGRAGYNEQFF
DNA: TGTGCCAGCAGCCAAAGAGAACCCAGCGGGAGGGCCGGGTACAATGAGCAGTTCTTC

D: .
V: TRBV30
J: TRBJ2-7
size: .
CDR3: CAWIGGDTNSYEQYF
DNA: TGTGCCTGGATAGGTGGGGACACAAACTCCTACGAGCAGTACTTC

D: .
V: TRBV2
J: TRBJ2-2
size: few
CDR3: CASSRTVNTGELFF
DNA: TGTGCCAGCAGTAGGACAGTGAACACCGGGGAGCTGTTTTTT

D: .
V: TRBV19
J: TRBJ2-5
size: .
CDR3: CASSPRQVPDETQYF
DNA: TGTGCCAGTAGTCCACGACAGGTCCCGGATGAGACCCAGTACTTC

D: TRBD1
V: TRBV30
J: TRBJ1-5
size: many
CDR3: CAWSVAGTGGQPQHF
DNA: TGTGCCTGGAGTGTAGCCGGGACAGGGGGTCAGCCCCAGCATTTT

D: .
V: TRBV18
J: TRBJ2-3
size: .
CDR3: CASSNTDTQYF
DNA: TGTGCCAGCTCCAATACAGATACGCAGTATTTT

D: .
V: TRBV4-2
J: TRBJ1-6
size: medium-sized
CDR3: CASSQDKTLIQPLHF
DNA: TGTGCCAGCAGCCAAGATAAAACATTAATTCAACCCCTCCACTTT

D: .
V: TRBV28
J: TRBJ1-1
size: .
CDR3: CASSLGGVNTEAFF
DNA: TGTGCCAGCAGTTTGGGCGGGGTTAACACTGAAGCTTTCTTT

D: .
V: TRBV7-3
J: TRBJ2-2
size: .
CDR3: CASSITEGGELFF
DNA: TGTGCCAGCAGCATAACAGAAGGCGGGGAGCTGTTTTTT

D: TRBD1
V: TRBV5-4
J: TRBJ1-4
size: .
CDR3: CASSRGQGEKLFF
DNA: TGTGCCAGCAGCAGAGGACAGGGTGAAAAACTGTTTTTT

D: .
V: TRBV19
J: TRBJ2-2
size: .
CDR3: CASSIEGLRTGELFF
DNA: TGTGCCAGTAGTATCGAGGGCCTGAGGACCGGGGAGCTGTTTTTT

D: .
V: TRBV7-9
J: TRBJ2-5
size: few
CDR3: CASTFGQGIVQETQYF
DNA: TGTGCCAGCACCTTCGGGCAGGGGATCGTCCAAGAGACCCAGTACTTC

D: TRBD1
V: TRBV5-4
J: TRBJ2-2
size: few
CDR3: CASSPGGANTGELFF
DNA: TGTGCCAGCAGCCCAGGGGGCGCGAACACCGGGGAGCTGTTTTTT

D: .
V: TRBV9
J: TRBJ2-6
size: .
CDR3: CASSVSPTSQSSGANVLTF
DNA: TGTGCCAGCAGCGTATCCCCCACTTCCCAGAGCTCTGGGGCCAACGTCCTGACTTTC

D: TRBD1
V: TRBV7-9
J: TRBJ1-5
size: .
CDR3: CASSSTGEPNQPQHF
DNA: TGTGCCAGCAGCTCTACAGGGGAACCCAATCAGCCCCAGCATTTT

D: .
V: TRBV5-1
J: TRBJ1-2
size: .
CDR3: CASSLAAGTYYGYTF
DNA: TGCGCCAGCAGCTTGGCGGCCGGGACGTATTATGGCTACACCTTC

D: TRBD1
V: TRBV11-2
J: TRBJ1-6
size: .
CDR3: CASSFLRGRDSPLHF
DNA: TGTGCCAGCAGCTTTTTAAGGGGGCGTGATTCACCCCTCCACTTT

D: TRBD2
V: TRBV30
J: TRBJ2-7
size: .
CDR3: CAWSAPGLASYEQYF
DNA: TGTGCCTGGAGTGCCCCGGGACTAGCGTCCTACGAGCAGTACTTC

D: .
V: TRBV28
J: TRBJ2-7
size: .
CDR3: CASSRGGSHPTGGQYF
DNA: TGTGCCAGCAGTAGAGGGGGGTCCCATCCTACGGGCGGGCAGTACTTC

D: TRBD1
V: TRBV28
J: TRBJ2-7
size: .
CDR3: CASSLGTVPYEQYF
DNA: TGTGCCAGCAGTTTAGGGACAGTTCCCTACGAGCAGTACTTC

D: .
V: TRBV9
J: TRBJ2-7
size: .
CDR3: CASSVVGGSHEQYF
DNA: TGTGCCAGCAGCGTAGTGGGAGGATCCCACGAGCAGTACTTC

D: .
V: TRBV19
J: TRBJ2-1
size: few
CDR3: CASSERGNEQFF
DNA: TGTGCCAGTAGCGAGAGGGGGAATGAGCAGTTCTTC

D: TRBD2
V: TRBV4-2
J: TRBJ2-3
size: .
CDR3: CASSQETSGGTDTQYF
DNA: TGTGCCAGCAGCCAAGAGACTAGCGGGGGCACAGATACGCAGTATTTT

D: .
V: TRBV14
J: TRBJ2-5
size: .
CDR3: CASSHTETQYF
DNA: TGTGCCAGCAGCCATACCGAGACCCAGTACTTC

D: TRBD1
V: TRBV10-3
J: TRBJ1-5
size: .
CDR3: CAISPGTGYQPQHF
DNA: TGTGCCATCAGCCCCGGGACAGGGTATCAGCCCCAGCATTTT

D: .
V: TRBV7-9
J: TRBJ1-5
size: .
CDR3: CASSSQGSNQPQHF
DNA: TGTGCCAGCAGCTCACAGGGTAGCAATCAGCCCCAGCATTTT

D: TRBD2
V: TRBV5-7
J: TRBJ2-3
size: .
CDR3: CASSHKAGASADTQYF
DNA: TGTGCCAGCAGTCATAAAGCGGGAGCGTCCGCAGATACGCAGTATTTT

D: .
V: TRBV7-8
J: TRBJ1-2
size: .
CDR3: CASSLGNLGANYGYTF
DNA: TGTGCCAGCAGCTTAGGAAACCTGGGCGCAAACTATGGCTACACCTTC

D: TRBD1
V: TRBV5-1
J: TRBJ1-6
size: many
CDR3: CASREGQGDSPLHF
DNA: TGCGCCAGCAGGGAGGGACAGGGGGACTCACCCCTCCACTTT

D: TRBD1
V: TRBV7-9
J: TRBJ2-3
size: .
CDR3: CASTKEGQAGDTQYF
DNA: TGTGCCAGCACCAAAGAGGGACAGGCGGGGGATACGCAGTATTTT

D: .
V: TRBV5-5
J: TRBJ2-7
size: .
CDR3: CASSLVGLTSYEQYF
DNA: TGTGCCAGCAGCTTGGTCGGACTAACCTCCTACGAGCAGTACTTC

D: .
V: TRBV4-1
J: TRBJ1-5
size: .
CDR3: CASSQEWSGSNQPQHF
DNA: TGCGCCAGCAGCCAAGAGTGGTCAGGGAGTAATCAGCCCCAGCATTTT

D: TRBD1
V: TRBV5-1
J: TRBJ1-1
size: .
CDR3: CASSWDERTGVNTEAFF
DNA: TGCGCCAGCAGCTGGGATGAAAGGACAGGGGTGAACACTGAAGCTTTCTTT

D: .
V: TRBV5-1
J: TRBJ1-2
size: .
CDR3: CASSFYGARNGYTF
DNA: TGCGCCAGCAGCTTTTACGGGGCGCGGAATGGCTACACCTTC

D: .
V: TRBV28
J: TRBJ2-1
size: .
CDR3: CASSLFRYNEQFF
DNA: TGTGCCAGCAGTTTATTCAGGTACAATGAGCAGTTCTTC

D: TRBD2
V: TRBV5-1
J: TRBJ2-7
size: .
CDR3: CASSLVGGSSGSYEQYF
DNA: TGCGCCAGCAGCTTGGTTGGGGGTAGTAGCGGGAGTTACGAGCAGTACTTC

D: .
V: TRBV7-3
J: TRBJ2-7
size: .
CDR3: CASSRQPRGEQYF
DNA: TGTGCCAGCAGTCGACAGCCCAGGGGCGAGCAGTACTTC

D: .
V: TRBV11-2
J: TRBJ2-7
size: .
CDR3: CASSLGGDLTEQYF
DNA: TGTGCCAGCAGCCTCGGGGGTGACCTAACCGAGCAGTACTTC